One and the same sample provided the 20 T cell receptor beta chains below, sequenced in a study of blood T cell repertoires in COVID-19 (dated by TCRdb to 2018 to 2020). The library was built by means of the immunoSEQ multiplex PCR assay. TCRdb holds this immuneACCESS table with in-frame rearrangements only. Some clones are missing; in checked studies, unresolved V genes explain under half, and the rest has no known cause. The sample contains 35,000 to 45,000 clones, 70% to 90% of them found a single time. The ten most abundant clones make up over 5% of the sample. The sample taken for sequencing was peripheral blood. These TCRs come from a man between 35 and 55 years old with active COVID-19.

J is TRBJ2-5 and V is TRBV28; D is perhaps TRBD2 (5 bases). Germline V gene sequence: CDR1 MDHEN, CDR2 SYDVKM. This CDR3 comprises 15 residues. V lost 6 bases to trimming and J lost 4 bases, with 18 bases between them. The chain's CDR3 is CASSPEGAIVETQYF. The DNA for the CDR3 is TGTGCCAGCAGCCCCGAGGGTGCGATAGTAGAGACCCAGTACTTC.

This clone was counted once. The V call is TRBV3-1 (or the pseudogene TRBV3-2), the J call TRBJ2-7; 10 bases fit TRBD1. CDR1 is LGHDT and CDR2 is YNNKEL in the germline V gene (reference sequence). V lost 1 base to trimming and J lost 6 bases; unmatched junction nucleotides: 6. The CDR3 is 15 amino acids. The CDR3 spells CASSQGTGGVSEQYF. The CDR3 DNA reads as TGTGCCAGCAGCCAAGGGACAGGGGGAGTTTCCGAGCAGTACTTC.

The V gene is TRBV28, the J gene TRBJ2-1; 7 nucleotides line up with TRBD1. Unmatched junction bases numbered 6, after V lost 6 bases and J lost 4 bases. CDR3 size: 14 residues. Germline assignment: CDR1 MDHEN and CDR2 SYDVKM. CDR3 sequence reads: CASRRGRGYNEQFF. Here the CDR3 DNA reads TGTGCCAGCAGGAGGGGGCGCGGGTACAATGAGCAGTTCTTC.

V gene TRBV5-1 combines with J gene TRBJ2-7; D perhaps matches TRBD2 (6 bases). Germline CDR1 reads SGHRS; CDR2 reads YFSETQ. The CDR3 runs to 14 residues. V gave up 4 bases and J gave up 0 bases, with 11 bases separating them. The DNA for the CDR3 is TGCGCCAGCAGCCTGGAGGGGTTCTCCTACGAGCAGTACTTC. This translates into CASSLEGFSYEQYF. The variable domain in full, with the rest retrieved from reference TRBV5-1 and TRBJ2-7, is KAGVTQTPRYLIKTRGQQVTLSCSPISGHRSVSWYQQTPGQGLQFLFEYFSETQRNKGNFPGRFSGRQFSNSRSEMNVSTLELGDSALYLCASSLEGFSYEQYFGPGTRLTVT.

This chain uses TRBV2 with TRBJ2-3; 7 bases map to TRBD1. Trimming at V came to 5 bases and at J to 4 bases, leaving 12 bases not matched to a gene. This CDR3 spans 16 amino acids. The germline CDR1 and CDR2 sequences are SNHLY and FYNNEI. DNA of the CDR3: TGTGCCAGCAGTATCCTAGGGGGACAGTCGGCAGATACGCAGTATTTT. This sequence encodes CASSILGGQSADTQYF.

The rearrangement uses TRBV18 and TRBJ1-5, with D hard to call. Germline V lookup: CDR1 KGHSH, CDR2 LQKENI. This CDR3 region has 16 residues. V was shortened by 5 bases and J by 0 bases, with 14 bases between the two germline ends. CDR3 nucleotides: TGTGCCAGCTCAGACTCAGTACTTGGTAGCAATCAGCCCCAGCATTTT. Protein product: CASSDSVLGSNQPQHF. The full variable domain, completed using reference TRBV18 and TRBJ1-5, is NAGVMQNPRHLVRRRGQEARLRCSPMKGHSHVYWYRQLPEEGLKFMVYLQKENIIDESGMPKERFSAEFPKEGPSILRIQQVVRGDSAAYFCASSDSVLGSNQPQHFGDGTRLSIL.

The chain carries TRBV9 and TRBJ2-2; weak D call: TRBD1 (6 bases). This CDR3 has 15 amino acids. The V and J ends lost 1 base and 1 base respectively, with 8 bases between them. Germline loops: CDR1 SGDLS, CDR2 YYNGEE. The CDR3 here is CASSVRTENTGELFF. CDR3 sequence (DNA): TGTGCCAGCAGCGTAAGGACAGAGAACACCGGGGAGCTGTTTTTT.

This clone was recorded once. This chain links TRBV5-8 with TRBJ2-5, with 10 bases fitting TRBD1. The CDR3 loop spans 17 amino acids. Unmatched junction bases numbered 15, after V lost 4 bases and J lost 6 bases. Germline lookup yields CDR1 SGHTS and CDR2 YDEGEE. The DNA for the CDR3 is TGTGCCAGCAGCCCCCGCTGGGACAGGGGCATCAGAAAGACCCAGTACTTC. Translating gives CASSPRWDRGIRKTQYF.

This chain joins TRBV7-9 and TRBJ1-6; TRBD1 matches at 11 bases. CDR1 is SEHNR, CDR2 FQNEAQ, per germline (reference sequence). J lost 2 bases, V lost 5 bases, and 5 bases had no gene match. The CDR3 sequence is 17 residues long. CDR3: CASSQGDRGTYNSPLHF. The CDR3 DNA sequence: TGTGCCAGCAGCCAAGGGGACAGGGGGACCTATAATTCACCCCTCCACTTT. The full variable domain, with the rest looked up from reference TRBV7-9 and TRBJ1-6, is DTGVSQNPRHKITKRGQNVTFRCDPISEHNRLYWYRQTLGQGPEFLTYFQNEAQLEKSRLLSDRFSAERPKGSFSTLEIQRTEQGDSAMYLCASSQGDRGTYNSPLHFGNGTRLTVT.

This chain uses TRBV5-4 with TRBJ2-5; D is uncertain. V lost 4 bases and J 0 bases, leaving 10 bases between the germline ends. The CDR3 loop spans 14 amino acids. The germline gives CDR1 SGHNT, CDR2 YYREEE (reference sequence). The CDR3 DNA is TGTGCCAGCAGCCTCACCGGGTACCAAGAGACCCAGTACTTC. It yields the protein CASSLTGYQETQYF. Using reference TRBV5-4 and TRBJ2-5 for the parts outside the CDR3, the full variable domain is ETGVTQSPTHLIKTRGQQVTLRCSSQSGHNTVSWYQQALGQGPQFIFQYYREEENGRGNFPPRFSGLQFPNYSSELNVNALELDDSALYLCASSLTGYQETQYFGPGTRLLVL.

V is TRBV5-4 and J is TRBJ2-1; no firm D call. The germline V gene has CDR1 SGHNT and CDR2 YYREEE (reference sequence). The CDR3 is 13 residues long. The V and J ends lost 3 bases and 8 bases respectively, with 12 bases between them. CDR3 in DNA: TGTGCCAGCAGCTCTGAAAGCACGGATGAGCAGTTCTTC. This sequence encodes CASSSESTDEQFF.

The table lists this clone with a few counts. The rearrangement joins TRBV28 to TRBJ2-3; 8 bases agree with TRBD1. The ends lost 6 bases at V and 3 bases at J; junction bases unmatched: 14. CDR1 and CDR2 (germline): MDHEN, SYDVKM. CDR3 length equals 17 residues. The CDR3: CASRWILRTGFTDTQYF. The CDR3 coding sequence is TGTGCCAGCAGATGGATCCTTCGGACAGGGTTTACAGATACGCAGTATTTT.

The table lists this clone with a count of one. The gene calls are TRBV6-1 and TRBJ2-3, with unresolved D. The germline V gene encodes CDR1 MNHNS and CDR2 SASEGT. The germline V and J ends were trimmed by 2 bases and 0 bases, with 6 bases remaining between them. The length of the CDR3 is 14 residues. CDR3 sequence reads: CASSEPVSTDTQYF. The CDR3 nucleotides read TGTGCCAGCAGTGAACCCGTTAGCACAGATACGCAGTATTTT.

The chain couples TRBV11-2 to TRBJ2-7; D not certain. This CDR3 has 15 amino acids. The germline V gene encodes CDR1 SGHAT and CDR2 FQNNGV. Trimming stripped 5 bases from V and 4 bases from J, with 18 bases between. The chain's CDR3 is CASSLGLGSRYEQYF. The CDR3 region has the DNA TGTGCCAGCAGCCTAGGTTTGGGTTCTAGGTACGAGCAGTACTTC.

For the CDR3, the DNA is TGTGCCAGCAGGACAGGGTCGACCACCGGGGAGCTGTTTTTT. Protein product: CASRTGSTTGELFF. The chain links TRBV28 to TRBJ2-2; 7 nucleotides line up with TRBD1. Germline-derived CDR1 and CDR2 are MDHEN and SYDVKM. The J segment lost 4 bases and the V segment lost 6 bases, leaving 5 bases of the junction unmatched. The CDR3 has 14 amino acids.

The gene calls are TRBV7-3 and TRBJ2-3; 9 bases line up with TRBD1. Germline CDR1 SGHTA, CDR2 FQGTGA. CDR3 length equals 14 residues. Trimming at V came to 7 bases and at J to 5 bases, leaving 7 bases not matched to a gene. The CDR3 here is CASTTGTGIDTQYF. DNA for the CDR3: TGTGCCAGCACCACGGGGACAGGGATAGATACGCAGTATTTT.

As for this clone: Other DNA variants within this sample encode the same CDR3. The genes are TRBV6-1 and TRBJ2-7; TRBD2 aligns across 10 bases. The length of the CDR3 is 15 residues. V trimming: 1 base; J trimming: 3 bases; junction bases outside the gene matches: 3. CDR1 is MNHNS and CDR2 is SASEGT in the germline V gene. CDR3 sequence: CASSEVASGSYEQYF. The CDR3 DNA reads TGTGCCAGCAGTGAAGTAGCTAGCGGGAGCTACGAGCAGTACTTC.

The chain has TRBV20-1 and TRBJ2-1; D perhaps matches TRBD2 (5 bases). V was cut by 3 bases and J by 5 bases, with 14 bases left in between. This CDR3 region has 14 residues. Germline V CDR1 and CDR2: DFQATT, SNEGSKA (reference sequence). The chain's CDR3 is CSASGRVGNNEQFF. CDR3 nucleotide sequence: TGCAGTGCTAGTGGGCGGGTTGGCAACAATGAGCAGTTCTTC.

The rearrangement uses TRBV10-2 and TRBJ2-5; no firm D call. Germline V gives CDR1 WSHSY, CDR2 SAAADI. The CDR3 extends over 13 amino acids. Trimming removed 5 bases from V and 0 bases from J, with 7 bases in between. DNA for the CDR3: TGCGCCAGCAGTACAGCCTACCAAGAGACCCAGTACTTC. Protein product: CASSTAYQETQYF.

V usage is TRBV20-1 and J usage is TRBJ2-1; 9 positions agree with TRBD2. V gave up 3 bases and J gave up 6 bases; unmatched junction bases: 12. This CDR3 has 16 residues. The germline V gene encodes CDR1 DFQATT and CDR2 SNEGSKA (reference sequence). The CDR3, as DNA: TGCAGTGCTAGTGAGGCGGGAGGGCCGGGGGGCAATGAGCAGTTCTTC. Its translation is CSASEAGGPGGNEQFF.